This T cell receptor beta chain originates from a study of T cell changes during pregnancy in multiple sclerosis. TCRdb's table, derived via immunoSEQ multiplex PCR, lists solely in-frame clones and lacks some. The data show tens of thousands of clones, roughly 87% seen once. This CDR3 has 15 amino acids. Germline CDR1 reads SGHTA; CDR2 reads FQGNSA. Trimming took off 1 base at V and 5 bases at J, with 12 bases between the two ends. This sequence was found in a female donor with multiple sclerosis, enrolled in a pregnancy study. This sample comprised CD8+ T cells from peripheral blood mononuclear cells, obtained in the first trimester of pregnancy. This chain links TRBV7-2 with TRBJ2-1, with D maybe TRBD2 (6 bases). CDR3 bases: TGTGCCAGCAGCTTAGATAGCGGAACGAACAATGAGCAGTTCTTC. Its protein product is CASSLDSGTNNEQFF.